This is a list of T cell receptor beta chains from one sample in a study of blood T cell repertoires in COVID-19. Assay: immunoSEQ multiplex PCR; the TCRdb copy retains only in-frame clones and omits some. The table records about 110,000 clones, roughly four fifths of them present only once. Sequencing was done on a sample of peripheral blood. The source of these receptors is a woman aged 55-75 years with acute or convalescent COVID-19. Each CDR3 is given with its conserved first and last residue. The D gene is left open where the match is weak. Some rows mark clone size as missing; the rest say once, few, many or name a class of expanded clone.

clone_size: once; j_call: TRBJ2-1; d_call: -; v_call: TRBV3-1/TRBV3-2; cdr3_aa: CASSQGGPEYNEQFF; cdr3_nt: TGTGCCAGCAGCCAAGGAGGGCCCGAATACAATGAGCAGTTCTTC
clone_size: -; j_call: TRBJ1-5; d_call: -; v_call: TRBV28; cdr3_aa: CASSPDQPQHF; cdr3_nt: TGTGCCAGCAGTCCCGATCAGCCCCAGCATTTT
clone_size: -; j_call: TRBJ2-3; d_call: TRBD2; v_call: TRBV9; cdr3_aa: CASSGLAGGSDTQYF; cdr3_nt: TGTGCCAGCAGCGGACTAGCGGGGGGTTCAGATACGCAGTATTTT
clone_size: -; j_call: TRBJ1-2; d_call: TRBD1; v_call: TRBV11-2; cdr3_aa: CASSPRRTGRGYTF; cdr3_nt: TGTGCCAGCAGCCCCAGGCGGACAGGACGAGGCTACACCTTC
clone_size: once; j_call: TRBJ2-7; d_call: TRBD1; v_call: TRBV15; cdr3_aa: CATSRDRPDRVGSYEQYF; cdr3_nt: TGTGCCACCAGCAGAGACCGTCCCGACAGGGTAGGTTCCTACGAGCAGTACTTC
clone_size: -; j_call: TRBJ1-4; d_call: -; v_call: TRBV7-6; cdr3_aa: CASSLDPPKLNEKLFF; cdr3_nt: TGTGCCAGCAGCTTAGATCCTCCGAAGCTTAATGAAAAACTGTTTTTT
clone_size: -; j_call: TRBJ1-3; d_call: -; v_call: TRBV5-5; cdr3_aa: CASSLVTPTRGNTIYF; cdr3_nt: TGTGCCAGCAGCTTGGTGACCCCGACGAGGGGAAACACCATATATTTT
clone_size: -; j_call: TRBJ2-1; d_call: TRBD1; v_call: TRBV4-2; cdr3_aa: CASSQANARDRAYNEQFF; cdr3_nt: TGTGCCAGCAGCCAAGCCAACGCCCGGGACAGGGCCTACAATGAGCAGTTCTTC
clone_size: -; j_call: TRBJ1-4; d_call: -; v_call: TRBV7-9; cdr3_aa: CASTPPGAGSEKLFF; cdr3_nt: TGTGCCAGCACCCCTCCCGGGGCGGGAAGTGAAAAACTGTTTTTT
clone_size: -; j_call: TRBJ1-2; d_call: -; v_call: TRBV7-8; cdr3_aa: CASSLARVGNYGYTF; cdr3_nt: TGTGCCAGCAGCTTAGCCAGGGTGGGTAACTATGGCTACACCTTC
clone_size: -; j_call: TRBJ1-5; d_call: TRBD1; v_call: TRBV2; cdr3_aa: CASERTGDQPQHF; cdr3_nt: TGTGCCAGCGAACGGACAGGGGACCAGCCCCAGCATTTT
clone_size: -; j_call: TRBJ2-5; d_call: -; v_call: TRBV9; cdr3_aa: CASGGPEFGTQYF; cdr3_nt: TGTGCCAGCGGGGGCCCAGAGTTTGGGACCCAGTACTTC
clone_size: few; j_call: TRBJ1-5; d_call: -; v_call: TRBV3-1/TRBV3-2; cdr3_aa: CASSHPRVHQPQHF; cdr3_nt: TGTGCCAGCAGCCACCCCAGGGTTCATCAGCCCCAGCATTTT
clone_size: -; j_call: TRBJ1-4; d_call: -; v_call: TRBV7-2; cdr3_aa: CASSQTTGSNEKLFF; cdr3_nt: TGTGCCAGCAGCCAAACAACAGGGTCTAATGAAAAACTGTTTTTT
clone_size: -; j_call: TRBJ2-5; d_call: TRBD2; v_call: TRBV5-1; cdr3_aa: CASSLVASGGQYQETQYF; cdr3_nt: TGCGCCAGCAGCTTGGTTGCTAGCGGGGGCCAGTACCAAGAGACCCAGTACTTC
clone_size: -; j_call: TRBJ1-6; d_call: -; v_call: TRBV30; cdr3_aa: CACQRQQNSPLHF; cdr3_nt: TGTGCCTGTCAAAGACAGCAGAATTCACCCCTCCACTTT
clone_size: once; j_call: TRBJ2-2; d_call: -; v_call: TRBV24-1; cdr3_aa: CATNHREGELFF; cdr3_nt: TGTGCCACCAATCACAGGGAGGGGGAGCTGTTTTTT
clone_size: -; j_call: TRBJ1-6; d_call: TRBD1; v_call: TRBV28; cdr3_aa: CASSLVGQGNNSPLHF; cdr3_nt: TGTGCCAGCAGTTTGGTGGGACAGGGAAATAATTCACCCCTCCACTTT
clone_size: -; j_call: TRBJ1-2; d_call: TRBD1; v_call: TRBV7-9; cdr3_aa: CASTTGVTYGYTF; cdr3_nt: TGTGCCAGCACGACAGGGGTTACCTATGGCTACACCTTC
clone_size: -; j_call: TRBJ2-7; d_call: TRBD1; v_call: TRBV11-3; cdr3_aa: CASSGDSPLEQYF; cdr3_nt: TGTGCCAGCAGCGGGGACAGCCCTCTGGAGCAGTACTTC
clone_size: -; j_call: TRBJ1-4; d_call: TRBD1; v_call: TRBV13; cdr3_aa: CASSPGTDNEKLFF; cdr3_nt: TGTGCCAGCAGCCCCGGGACAGATAATGAAAAACTGTTTTTT
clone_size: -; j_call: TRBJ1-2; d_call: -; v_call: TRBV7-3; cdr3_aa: CASSLTGGALYGYTF; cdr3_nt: TGTGCCAGCAGCTTAACAGGAGGGGCCCTCTATGGCTACACCTTC
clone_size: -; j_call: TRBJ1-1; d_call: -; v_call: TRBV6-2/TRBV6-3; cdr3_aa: CASSSPYEGLNTEAFF; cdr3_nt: TGTGCCAGCAGCTCTCCATACGAGGGATTGAACACTGAAGCTTTCTTT
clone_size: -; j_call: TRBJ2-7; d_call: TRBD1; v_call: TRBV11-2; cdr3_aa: CASSLEVGRDSTYEQYF; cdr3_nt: TGTGCCAGCAGCTTAGAAGTGGGCCGGGACAGCACCTACGAGCAGTACTTC
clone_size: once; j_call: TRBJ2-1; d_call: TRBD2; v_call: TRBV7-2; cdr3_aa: CASSLLGGGTEQFF; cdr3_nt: TGTGCCAGCAGCTTACTGGGCGGGGGGACTGAGCAGTTCTTC
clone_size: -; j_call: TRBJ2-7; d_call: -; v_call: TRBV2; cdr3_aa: CASSDAGANEQYF; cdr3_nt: TGTGCCAGCAGTGATGCAGGGGCCAACGAGCAGTACTTC
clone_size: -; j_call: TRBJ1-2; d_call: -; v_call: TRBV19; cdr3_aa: CASSMTLGRDGYTF; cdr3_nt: TGTGCCAGTAGTATGACACTCGGGCGGGACGGCTACACCTTC
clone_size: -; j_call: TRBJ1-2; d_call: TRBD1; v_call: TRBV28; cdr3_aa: CASSLTGGSEYGYTF; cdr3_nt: TGTGCCAGCAGTTTGACAGGGGGTTCGGAGTATGGCTACACCTTC
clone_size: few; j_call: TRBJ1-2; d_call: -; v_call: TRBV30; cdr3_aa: CAWSEPGVGYTF; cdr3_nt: TGTGCCTGGAGTGAACCAGGGGTAGGCTACACCTTC
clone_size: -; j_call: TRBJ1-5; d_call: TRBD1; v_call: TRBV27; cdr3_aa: CASSNRGNQPQHF; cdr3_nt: TGTGCCAGCAGCAACAGGGGTAATCAGCCCCAGCATTTT
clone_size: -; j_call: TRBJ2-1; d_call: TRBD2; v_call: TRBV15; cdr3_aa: CATGASGGRGEQFF; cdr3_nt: TGTGCCACCGGGGCTAGCGGGGGTCGGGGTGAGCAGTTCTTC
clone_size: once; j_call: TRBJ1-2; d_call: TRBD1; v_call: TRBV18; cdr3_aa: CASSPGQGPVDYGYTF; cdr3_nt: TGTGCCAGCTCACCGGGACAGGGGCCCGTGGACTATGGCTACACCTTC
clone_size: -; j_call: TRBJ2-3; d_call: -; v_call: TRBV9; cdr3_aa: CASSLSPRDTDTQYF; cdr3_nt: TGTGCCAGCAGCTTAAGCCCCCGGGACACAGATACGCAGTATTTT
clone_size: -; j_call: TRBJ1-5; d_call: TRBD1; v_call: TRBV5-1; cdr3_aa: CASSLAIRGQGYQPQHF; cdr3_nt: TGCGCCAGCAGCTTGGCCATACGAGGACAGGGGTATCAGCCCCAGCATTTT
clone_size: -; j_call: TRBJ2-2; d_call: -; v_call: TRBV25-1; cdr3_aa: CASSVAGHGELFF; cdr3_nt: TGTGCCAGCAGTGTTGCAGGTCACGGGGAGCTGTTTTTT
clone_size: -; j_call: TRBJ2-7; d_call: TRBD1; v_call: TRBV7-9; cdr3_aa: CASSSTGVGEQYF; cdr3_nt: TGTGCCAGCAGTTCGACAGGGGTAGGAGAGCAGTACTTC
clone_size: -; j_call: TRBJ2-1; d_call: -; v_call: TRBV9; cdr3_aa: CASSVEVRGSPYNEQFF; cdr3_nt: TGTGCCAGCAGCGTAGAGGTCCGCGGGTCCCCCTACAATGAGCAGTTCTTC
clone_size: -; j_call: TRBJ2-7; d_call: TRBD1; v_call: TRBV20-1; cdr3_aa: CSATGGNEQYF; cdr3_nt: TGCAGTGCTACAGGGGGAAACGAGCAGTACTTC
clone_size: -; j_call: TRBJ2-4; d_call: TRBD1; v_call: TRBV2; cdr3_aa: CASSEPGQGARGNIQYF; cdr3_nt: TGTGCCAGCAGTGAGCCGGGACAGGGGGCGCGTGGAAACATTCAGTACTTC
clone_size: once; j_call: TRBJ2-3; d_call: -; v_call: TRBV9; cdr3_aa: CASSVVAEISTDTQYF; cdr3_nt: TGTGCCAGCAGCGTAGTAGCGGAAATTAGCACAGATACGCAGTATTTT
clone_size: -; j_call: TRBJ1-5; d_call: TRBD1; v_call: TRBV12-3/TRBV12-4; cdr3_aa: CASSWDSGAQHF; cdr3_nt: TGTGCCAGCAGTTGGGACAGCGGAGCCCAGCATTTT
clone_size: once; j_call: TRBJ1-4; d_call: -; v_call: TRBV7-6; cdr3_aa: CASSPPGAPNEKLFF; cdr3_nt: TGTGCCAGCAGCCCCCCGGGTGCGCCTAATGAAAAACTGTTTTTT
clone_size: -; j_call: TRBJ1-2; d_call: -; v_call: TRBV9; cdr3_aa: CASSAINRVGYTF; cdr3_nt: TGTGCCAGCAGCGCAATTAACAGGGTCGGCTACACCTTC
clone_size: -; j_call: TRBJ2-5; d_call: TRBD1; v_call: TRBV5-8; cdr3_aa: CASSLGQGVETQYF; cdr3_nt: TGTGCCAGCAGCTTGGGACAGGGGGTAGAGACCCAGTACTTC
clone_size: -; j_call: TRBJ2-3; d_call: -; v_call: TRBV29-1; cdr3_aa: CSVEVGGGRADTQYF; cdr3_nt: TGCAGCGTTGAGGTCGGGGGTGGACGGGCAGATACGCAGTATTTT
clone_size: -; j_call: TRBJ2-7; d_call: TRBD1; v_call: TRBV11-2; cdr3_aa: CASSFGTGYEQYF; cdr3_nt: TGTGCCAGCAGCTTCGGGACAGGCTACGAGCAGTACTTC
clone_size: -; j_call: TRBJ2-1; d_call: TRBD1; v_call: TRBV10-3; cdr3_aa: CAISGRGSTNEQFF; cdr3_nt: TGTGCCATCTCCGGCAGGGGGTCAACCAATGAGCAGTTCTTC
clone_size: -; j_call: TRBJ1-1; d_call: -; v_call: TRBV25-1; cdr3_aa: CASSDRGVNTEAFF; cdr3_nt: TGTGCCAGCAGTGATCGGGGGGTAAACACTGAAGCTTTCTTT
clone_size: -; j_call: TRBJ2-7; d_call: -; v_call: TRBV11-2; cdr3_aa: CASSLGRGRGNEQYF; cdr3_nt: TGTGCCAGCAGCTTGGGTAGGGGGCGCGGGAACGAGCAGTACTTC
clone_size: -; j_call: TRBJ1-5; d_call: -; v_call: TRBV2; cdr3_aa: CASSVGTNQPQHF; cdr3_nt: TGTGCCAGCAGTGTAGGGACTAATCAGCCCCAGCATTTT